The TCR beta chain described here comes from a study of blood T cell repertoires in COVID-19. Libraries were prepared by immunoSEQ multiplex PCR; TCRdb keeps only in-frame clonotypes and omits some of them. The table has more than 30,000 clones, approximately 93% seen once; the top ten hold about 4%. The CDR3 is 14 amino acids. Germline CDR1 and CDR2: MGHDK and SYGVNS. Trimming took 4 bases from V and 0 from J; bases not matched to a gene: 2. The receptor's source is a human donor with active COVID-19. The donor label of this sample is uncertain. The sample comprised peripheral blood. The chain combines TRBV25-1 with TRBJ2-7; 8 bases line up with TRBD2. The CDR3: CASSAGTSSYEQYF. The CDR3 DNA reads TGTGCCAGCAGTGCCGGGACTAGCTCCTACGAGCAGTACTTC.